This is a list of T cell receptor beta chains from one sample in a study of shared clonotypes between healthy human individuals. Profiling relied on immunoSEQ multiplex PCR, and the TCRdb table lists in-frame clones only, not all of them. The sample contains 2 million to 2.5 million clones, around 90% of which appear only once. Sequencing used naive CD4+ T cells from PBMCs. The receptors here all came from a man younger than 35 in good health. Some clones in this sample may be carry-over from other donors' samples. Each CDR3 is given with its conserved first and last residue. The D gene is left open where the match is weak. The listing skips clone size in some rows; elsewhere it reads once, few, many or a size class.

>TRBJ2-6|once|-|TRBV6-5
CASTTSGANVLTF
TGTGCCAGCACCACCTCTGGGGCCAACGTCCTGACTTTC
>TRBJ2-5|once|-|TRBV6-5
CASRLQETQYF
TGTGCCAGCCGTTTACAAGAGACCCAGTACTTC
>TRBJ2-7|-|TRBD2|TRBV9
CASSVQSDGRAREQYF
TGTGCCAGCAGCGTACAATCCGACGGGAGGGCTCGCGAGCAGTACTTC
>TRBJ1-1|-|-|TRBV6-5
CASNKGDGANTEAFF
TGTGCCAGCAACAAAGGGGACGGGGCGAACACTGAAGCTTTCTTT
>TRBJ2-5|-|-|TRBV5-1
CASSFLPQQQETQYF
TGCGCCAGCAGCTTTTTACCACAGCAGCAAGAGACCCAGTACTTC
>TRBJ1-4|-|TRBD1|TRBV28
CASSFSPGTGGEKLFF
TGTGCCAGCAGTTTCTCACCCGGGACAGGGGGAGAAAAACTGTTTTTT
>TRBJ2-1|-|-|TRBV5-1
CASTGEAGAENEQFF
TGCGCCAGCACCGGAGAGGCAGGGGCGGAGAATGAGCAGTTCTTC
>TRBJ1-2|-|TRBD1|TRBV10-3
CAISDSPYRTGEANYGYTF
TGTGCCATCAGTGACTCACCCTACCGGACAGGGGAGGCTAACTATGGCTACACCTTC
>TRBJ2-7|-|TRBD1|TRBV28
CASSFRPLGTGGAYEQYF
TGTGCCAGCAGTTTTCGACCACTTGGGACAGGGGGCGCCTACGAGCAGTACTTC
>TRBJ1-5|-|-|TRBV2
CASSIGRDSNQPQHF
TGTGCCAGCAGTATAGGCCGGGACAGCAATCAGCCCCAGCATTTT
>TRBJ2-7|-|TRBD2|TRBV5-1
CASSFTSGSTYEQYF
TGCGCCAGCAGCTTTACTAGCGGGAGTACCTACGAGCAGTACTTC
>TRBJ2-7|-|TRBD2|TRBV4-3
CASSQPPGSGNYEQYF
TGCGCCAGCAGCCAACCCCCGGGTAGCGGGAACTACGAGCAGTACTTC
>TRBJ2-1|-|-|TRBV29-1
CSVEHTYNEQFF
TGCAGCGTAGAGCACACCTACAATGAGCAGTTCTTC
>TRBJ2-2|once|-|TRBV7-3
CASSSIGPDTGELFF
TGTGCCAGCAGCTCGATCGGCCCAGACACCGGGGAGCTGTTTTTT
>TRBJ2-4|-|-|TRBV28
CASSLSGAQAKNIQYF
TGTGCCAGCAGTTTATCGGGAGCCCAAGCCAAAAACATTCAGTACTTC
>TRBJ2-3|-|TRBD2|TRBV6-5
CASSYRPSGATDTQYF
TGTGCCAGCAGTTACCGACCTAGCGGGGCCACAGATACGCAGTATTTT
>TRBJ1-1|-|-|TRBV29-1
CSGTRGDTEAFF
TGCAGCGGAACCCGGGGGGACACTGAAGCTTTCTTT
>TRBJ2-5|-|-|TRBV10-3
CAISGGALGAGHQETQYF
TGTGCCATCAGTGGGGGCGCCCTCGGGGCGGGACACCAAGAGACCCAGTACTTC